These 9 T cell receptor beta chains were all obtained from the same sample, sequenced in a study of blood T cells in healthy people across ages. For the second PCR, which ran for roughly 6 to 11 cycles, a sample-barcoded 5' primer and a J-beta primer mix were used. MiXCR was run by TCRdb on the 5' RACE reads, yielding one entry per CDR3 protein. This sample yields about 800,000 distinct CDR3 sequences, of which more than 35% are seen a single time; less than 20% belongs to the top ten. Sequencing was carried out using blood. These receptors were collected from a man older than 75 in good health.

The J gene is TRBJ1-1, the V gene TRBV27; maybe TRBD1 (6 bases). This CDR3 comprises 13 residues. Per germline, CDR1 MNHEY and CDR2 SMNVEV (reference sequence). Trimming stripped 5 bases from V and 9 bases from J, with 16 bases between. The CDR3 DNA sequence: TGTGCCAGCAGTGATAGACAGGCTAGGAAAGCTTTCTTT. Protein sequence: CASSDRQARKAFF.

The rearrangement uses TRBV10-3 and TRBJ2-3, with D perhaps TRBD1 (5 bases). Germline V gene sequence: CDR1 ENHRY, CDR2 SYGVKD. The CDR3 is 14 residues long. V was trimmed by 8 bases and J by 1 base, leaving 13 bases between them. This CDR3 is CAIRVGVGTDTQYF. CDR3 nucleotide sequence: TGTGCCATCCGTGTAGGGGTCGGCACAGATACGCAGTATTTT.

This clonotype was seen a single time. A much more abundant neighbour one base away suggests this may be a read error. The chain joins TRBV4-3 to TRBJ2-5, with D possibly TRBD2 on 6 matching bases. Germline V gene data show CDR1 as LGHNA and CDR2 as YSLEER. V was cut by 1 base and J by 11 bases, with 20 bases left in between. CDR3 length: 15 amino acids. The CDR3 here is CASSQGLLGRPEQYF. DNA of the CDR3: TGCGCCAGCAGCCAAGGCCTGCTGGGGAGGCCTGAGCAGTACTTC.

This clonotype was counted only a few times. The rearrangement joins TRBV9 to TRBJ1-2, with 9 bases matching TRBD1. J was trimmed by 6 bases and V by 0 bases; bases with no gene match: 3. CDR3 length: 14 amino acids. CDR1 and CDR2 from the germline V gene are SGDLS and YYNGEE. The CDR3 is CASSVVTGGDGYTF. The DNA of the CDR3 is TGTGCCAGCAGCGTAGTTACAGGGGGCGATGGCTACACCTTC.

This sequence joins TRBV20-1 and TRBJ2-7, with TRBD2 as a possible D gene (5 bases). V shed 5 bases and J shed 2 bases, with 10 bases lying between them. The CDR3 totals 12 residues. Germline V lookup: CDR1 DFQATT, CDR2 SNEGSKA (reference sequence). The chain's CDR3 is CSAGSPPYEQYF. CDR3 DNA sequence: TGCAGTGCTGGGAGCCCGCCCTACGAGCAGTACTTC.

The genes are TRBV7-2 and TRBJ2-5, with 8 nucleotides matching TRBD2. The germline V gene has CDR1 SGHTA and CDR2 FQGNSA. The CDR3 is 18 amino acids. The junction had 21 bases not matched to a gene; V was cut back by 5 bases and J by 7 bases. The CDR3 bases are TGTGCCAGCAGCCTCTTGGCGGGAGGCAGCCTCGGGGCGGCGACCCAGTACTTC. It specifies CASSLLAGGSLGAATQYF. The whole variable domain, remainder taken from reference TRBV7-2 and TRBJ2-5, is GAGVSQSPSNKVTEKGKDVELRCDPISGHTALYWYRQSLGQGLEFLIYFQGNSAPDKSGLPSDRFSAERTGGSVSTLTIQRTQQEDSAVYLCASSLLAGGSLGAATQYFGPGTRLLVL.

DNA of the CDR3: TGTGCCATCAGTGATGTGAACGTGCGCTACGAGCAGTACTTC. This translates into CAISDVNVRYEQYF. The rearrangement joins TRBV10-3 to TRBJ2-7; D is ambiguous. V lost 3 bases to trimming and J lost 3 bases, with 12 bases between them. This CDR3 is 14 amino acids long. Looked up from germline, CDR1 is ENHRY and CDR2 is SYGVKD.

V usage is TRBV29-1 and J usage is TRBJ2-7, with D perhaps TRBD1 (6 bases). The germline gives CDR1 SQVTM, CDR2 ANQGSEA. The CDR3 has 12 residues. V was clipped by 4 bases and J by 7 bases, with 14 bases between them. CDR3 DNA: TGCAGCGTTGTACAGGGCGATCGGGAGCAGTACTTC. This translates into CSVVQGDREQYF.

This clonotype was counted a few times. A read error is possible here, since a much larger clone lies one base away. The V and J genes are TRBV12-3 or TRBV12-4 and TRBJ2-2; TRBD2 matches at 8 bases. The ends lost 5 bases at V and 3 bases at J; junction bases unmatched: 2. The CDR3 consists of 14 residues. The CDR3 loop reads CASSVLADTGELFF. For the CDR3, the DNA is TGTGCCAGCAGTGTACTAGCGGACACCGGGGAGCTGTTTTTT.